Presented here are 9 T cell receptor beta chains from one specimen sequenced in a study of cytomegalovirus exposure and HLA in healthy donors. Primers included in the PCR were 60 Vbeta and 13 Jbeta primers. The assay was immunoSEQ multiplex PCR, and TCRdb's table has in-frame clones only and misses some. This sample has fewer than 200,000 clones, with about 71% found just once. The sequencing sample was made of PBMCs. These receptors came from a woman aged 40 to 49 in good health and CMV-seropositive.

This chain links TRBV7-2 with TRBJ2-1; 7 bases are a match to TRBD2. Germline V CDR1 and CDR2: SGHTA, FQGNSA. With V trimmed by 8 bases and J by 4 bases, 8 bases remained unmatched. This CDR3 spans 14 amino acids. The CDR3 sequence is CASGPAGVYNEQFF. The CDR3 DNA follows: TGTGCCAGCGGTCCGGCGGGAGTTTACAATGAGCAGTTCTTC.

The DNA for the CDR3 is TGTGCCAGCACCACTGGGTCAGACTTGAACACTGAAGCTTTCTTT. Translated, it gives CASTTGSDLNTEAFF. The chain has TRBV28 and TRBJ1-1; D is ambiguous. With 7 bases removed from V and 0 bases from J, the gap between germline ends came to 15 bases. Germline V gene data show CDR1 as MDHEN and CDR2 as SYDVKM. CDR3 length equals 15 residues. The entire variable domain, with the rest obtained from reference TRBV28 and TRBJ1-1, is as follows: DVKVTQSSRYLVKRTGEKVFLECVQDMDHENMFWYRQDPGLGLRLIYFSYDVKMKEKGDIPEGYSVSREKKERFSLILESASTNQTSMYLCASTTGSDLNTEAFFGQGTRLTVV.

This clone was counted only a few times. The rearrangement joins TRBV10-3 to TRBJ2-3, with no clear D. This CDR3 contains 12 residues. The germline CDR1 and CDR2 sequences are ENHRY and SYGVKD. Deletions cut 4 bases from V and 4 bases from J, with 6 bases between. The CDR3 region has the DNA TGTGCCATCAGTGTGGGCCCAGATACGCAGTATTTT. Encoded protein: CAISVGPDTQYF.

As regards this clone: At one of its ends the junction is not consistent with the germline gene, which may arise from a read error. The J gene is TRBJ2-2, the V gene TRBV7-7; the D is unclear. Germline values: CDR1 SSHAT, CDR2 FNYEAQ (reference sequence). The CDR3 contains 18 residues. The CDR3 loop reads CASSLAGGSASNTGELFF. The CDR3 coding sequence is TGTGCTAGCAGCTTAGCTGGTGGCAGCGCCTCGAACACCGGGGAGCTGTTTTTT.

The chain is built from TRBV6-1 and TRBJ1-2, with D perhaps matching TRBD1 (6 bases). V was cut by 8 bases and J by 3 bases, with 16 bases left in between. Germline V gene sequence: CDR1 MNHNS, CDR2 SASEGT. The CDR3 extends over 14 amino acids. The chain's CDR3 is CASSDRTGHYGYTF. CDR3 sequence (DNA): TGTGCCAGCTCCGACCGCACAGGGCACTATGGCTACACCTTC.

V usage is TRBV27 and J usage is TRBJ1-5; tentative D call: TRBD1 (6 bases). V was clipped by 5 bases and J by 9 bases, with 20 bases between them. The CDR3 consists of 15 residues. Germline lookup yields CDR1 MNHEY and CDR2 SMNVEV (reference sequence). This CDR3 reads CASSALLGGGLPQHF. The CDR3 DNA is TGTGCCAGCAGTGCCCTTCTGGGGGGGGGCCTGCCCCAGCATTTT.

The rearrangement uses TRBV19 and TRBJ1-3; tentative D call: TRBD1 (6 bases). Germline V gene data show CDR1 as LNHDA and CDR2 as SQIVND (reference sequence). The CDR3 loop spans 16 amino acids. V lost 6 bases and J lost 0, with 15 bases in between. The CDR3 DNA sequence: TGTGCCAGTAGGGGATCGGGACAACCCTCTGGAAACACCATATATTTT. Amino acids: CASRGSGQPSGNTIYF. Drawing the rest from reference TRBV19 and TRBJ1-3, the complete variable domain is DGGITQSPKYLFRKEGQNVTLSCEQNLNHDAMYWYRQDPGQGLRLIYYSQIVNDFQKGDIAEGYSVSREKKESFPLTVTSAQKNPTAFYLCASRGSGQPSGNTIYFGEGSWLTVV.

The chain links TRBV18 to TRBJ2-2, with D unresolved. Trimming cost V 2 bases and J 6 bases, with 13 bases left between them. There are 15 residues in the CDR3. Per the germline V gene, CDR1 is KGHSH and CDR2 is LQKENI. The CDR3 reads CASSPMSPQAGELFF. In DNA, the CDR3 is TGTGCCAGCTCACCAATGAGTCCCCAAGCCGGGGAGCTGTTTTTT.

This rearrangement joins TRBV5-1 to TRBJ2-5; D perhaps matches TRBD2 (5 bases). TRBJ2-7 matches the DNA end more closely, so the J call is doubtful. Germline V gives CDR1 SGHRS, CDR2 YFSETQ. This CDR3 has 16 amino acids. CDR3 sequence reads: CASSFSPSISSYEQYF. Here the CDR3 DNA reads TGCGCCAGCAGCTTTAGTCCTAGCATAAGCTCCTACGAGCAGTACTTC.